A single T cell receptor beta chain is shown here with its context. Its antigen is unidentified. There are 13 residues in the CDR3. The entry originates in a study of shared clonotypes between healthy human individuals. General study points: In general, naive subsets displayed greater estimated richness than memory subsets did. Across a handful of donors, naive CD4 shared roughly 5%, naive CD8 under 4%, memory CD4 2% to 2.5%, memory CD8 over 0.3%.

The assay was immunoSEQ multiplex PCR, and TCRdb's table has in-frame clones only and misses some. This sample has about 1.5 million clones, with 95% to 99% found just once. Both subsets, CD45RA+ naive and CD45RA-negative memory, were split from the CD4+ cells. The sequenced sample was naive CD4+ T cells sorted from blood. The subset was: CD45RA+ positively selected. The clonotype was recovered from a man between 25 and 39 years old in good health. The chain links TRBV21-1 to TRBJ2-1; no DNA check was done on the table's D call, TRBD1. TRBV21-1 is a known pseudogene. CDR3: CASSKPTGTGQFF. CDR3 DNA sequence: TGTGCCAGCAGCAAACCTACCGGGACAGGGCAGTTCTTC.